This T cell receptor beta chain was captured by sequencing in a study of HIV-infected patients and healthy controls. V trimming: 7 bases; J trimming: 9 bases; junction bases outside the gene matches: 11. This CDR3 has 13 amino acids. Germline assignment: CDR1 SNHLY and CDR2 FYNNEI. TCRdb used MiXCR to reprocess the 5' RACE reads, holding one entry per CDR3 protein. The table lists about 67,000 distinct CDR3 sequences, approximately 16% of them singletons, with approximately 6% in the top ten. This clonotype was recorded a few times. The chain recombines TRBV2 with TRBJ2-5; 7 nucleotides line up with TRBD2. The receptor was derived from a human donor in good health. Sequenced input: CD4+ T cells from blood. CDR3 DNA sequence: TGTGCCAGCACCGGGGGAGGGGCTTGGTCCCAGTACTTC. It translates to CASTGGGAWSQYF.